These T cell receptor beta chains were read from a single sample in a study of cytomegalovirus exposure and HLA in healthy donors. Sequencing used immunoSEQ multiplex PCR; TCRdb keeps in-frame clones, though not all of them. The table has 180,000 or so clones, 55% to 65% seen once. Sequencing was carried out using PBMCs. The receptors derive from a man aged 35 to 55 in good health and CMV-seronegative. CDR3s include the opening cysteine and the closing phenylalanine or tryptophan. The order of the fields is J gene, clone size, V gene, CDR3 protein. Clone size is given for some rows only: seen once, a few or many times, or a class if the clone is expanded.

J gene: TRBJ1-1
clone size: few
V gene: TRBV19
CDR3 protein: CASSMGGANTEAFF

J gene: TRBJ2-2
clone size: .
V gene: TRBV11-3
CDR3 protein: CASSLISGRASGELFF

J gene: TRBJ2-2
clone size: .
V gene: TRBV18
CDR3 protein: CASSPRGQKGTGELFF

J gene: TRBJ2-7
clone size: few
V gene: TRBV7-9
CDR3 protein: CSSSLALAEAYEQYF

J gene: TRBJ2-1
clone size: few
V gene: TRBV30
CDR3 protein: CAGRGLAGGPGEQFF

J gene: TRBJ2-1
clone size: .
V gene: TRBV7-2
CDR3 protein: CASSLALIRGQFF

J gene: TRBJ1-3
clone size: few
V gene: TRBV5-5
CDR3 protein: CASSKGQGSSGNTIYF

J gene: TRBJ1-5
clone size: .
V gene: TRBV28
CDR3 protein: CASSLRPGGNQPQHF

J gene: TRBJ2-3
clone size: .
V gene: TRBV5-1
CDR3 protein: CASSFAWGGTDTQYF

J gene: TRBJ2-3
clone size: .
V gene: TRBV7-2
CDR3 protein: CASSPQGTASTDTQYF

J gene: TRBJ1-1
clone size: .
V gene: TRBV27
CDR3 protein: CASISRDGLGGTTEAFF

J gene: TRBJ2-7
clone size: .
V gene: TRBV9
CDR3 protein: CASSVERGVGYF

J gene: TRBJ1-6
clone size: .
V gene: TRBV7-2
CDR3 protein: CASSLAGRGEVSSYNSPLHF

J gene: TRBJ1-3
clone size: .
V gene: TRBV7-2
CDR3 protein: CASSLGPGSGGNTIYF

J gene: TRBJ1-6
clone size: .
V gene: TRBV6-5
CDR3 protein: CASRGSSYNSPLHF

J gene: TRBJ2-1
clone size: .
V gene: TRBV19
CDR3 protein: CASSTQIGDEQFF

J gene: TRBJ1-3
clone size: .
V gene: TRBV14
CDR3 protein: CASTAGRHSGNTIYF

J gene: TRBJ1-3
clone size: .
V gene: TRBV18
CDR3 protein: CASSPSRGSGNTIYF

J gene: TRBJ2-5
clone size: .
V gene: TRBV4-1
CDR3 protein: CASSQDFGGETQYF

J gene: TRBJ2-2
clone size: few
V gene: TRBV9
CDR3 protein: CASSVEGLAGGWNTGELFF

J gene: TRBJ2-1
clone size: .
V gene: TRBV7-3
CDR3 protein: CASSQGALNEQFF

J gene: TRBJ1-1
clone size: .
V gene: TRBV7-2
CDR3 protein: CASSLWYSTEAFF

J gene: TRBJ1-1
clone size: .
V gene: TRBV2
CDR3 protein: CASRSGNTEAFF

J gene: TRBJ2-7
clone size: .
V gene: TRBV19
CDR3 protein: CASSDRGDSYEQYF

J gene: TRBJ2-7
clone size: .
V gene: TRBV2
CDR3 protein: CASKSGRDRVHEQYF

J gene: TRBJ2-2
clone size: .
V gene: TRBV5-1
CDR3 protein: CASTTSRNTGELFF